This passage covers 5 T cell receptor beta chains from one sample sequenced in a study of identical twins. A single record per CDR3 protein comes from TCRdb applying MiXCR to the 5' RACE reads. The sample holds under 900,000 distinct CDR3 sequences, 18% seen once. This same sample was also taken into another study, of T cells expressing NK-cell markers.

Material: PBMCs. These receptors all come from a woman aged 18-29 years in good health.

Here the CDR3 DNA reads TGTGCCAGCAGCCTGCTAAGGACTAGCGGGGGAAGTTTGCCAGATACGCAGTATTTT. Encoded protein: CASSLLRTSGGSLPDTQYF. The chain combines TRBV4-2 with TRBJ2-3, with TRBD2 matching 13 bases. The CDR3 extends over 19 amino acids. The junction had 14 bases not matched to a gene; V was cut back by 4 bases and J by 4 bases. Germline-derived CDR1 and CDR2 are LGHNA and YNFKEQ.

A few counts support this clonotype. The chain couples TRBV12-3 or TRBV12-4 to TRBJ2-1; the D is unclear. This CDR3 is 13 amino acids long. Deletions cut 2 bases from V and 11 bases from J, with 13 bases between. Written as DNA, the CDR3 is TGTGCCAGCAGTTTACCCGCAAGGCATCAGCAGTTCTTC. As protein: CASSLPARHQQFF.

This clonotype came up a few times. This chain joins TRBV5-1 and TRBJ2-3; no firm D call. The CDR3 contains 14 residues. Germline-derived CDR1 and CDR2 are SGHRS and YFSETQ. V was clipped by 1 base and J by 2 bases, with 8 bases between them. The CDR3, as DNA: TGCGCCAGCAGCTTGTCGGGTAACACAGATACGCAGTATTTT. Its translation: CASSLSGNTDTQYF.

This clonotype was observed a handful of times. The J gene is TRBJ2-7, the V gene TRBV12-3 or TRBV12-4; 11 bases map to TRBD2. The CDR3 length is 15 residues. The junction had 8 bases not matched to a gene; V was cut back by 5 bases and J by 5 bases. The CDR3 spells CASSLSLAGGNEQYF. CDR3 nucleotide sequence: TGTGCCAGCAGTCTGTCTCTAGCGGGAGGCAACGAGCAGTACTTC.

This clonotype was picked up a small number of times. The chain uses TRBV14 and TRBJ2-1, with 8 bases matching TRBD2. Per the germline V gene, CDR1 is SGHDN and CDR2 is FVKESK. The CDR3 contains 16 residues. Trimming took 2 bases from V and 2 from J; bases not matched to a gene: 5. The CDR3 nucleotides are TGTGCCAGCAGCCAAATAGCGGGACTGGCCTACAATGAGCAGTTCTTC. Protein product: CASSQIAGLAYNEQFF.